These T cell receptor beta chains were read from a single sample in a study of early T cells in non-severe SARS-CoV-2 infection. TCRdb called the 5' RACE reads again in MiXCR, with one record for every CDR3 protein. The data show 80,000 to 100,000 distinct CDR3 sequences, with about 12% seen just once and under 8% held by the top ten. Source material: whole blood. The receptors derive from an adult who was a healthcare worker with PCR-confirmed SARS-CoV-2 infection or an uninfected control (not recorded which). Each CDR3 is given with its conserved first and last residue. A D gene is named only where the DNA matches it firmly. Rows may omit the clone size; those that give it use once, few, many or a size class.

clone_size j_call v_call d_call cdr3_aa cdr3_nt
many TRBJ2-3 TRBV19 TRBD2 CASSVTSGSDTQYF TGTGCCAGTAGTGTTACTAGCGGGAGTGATACGCAGTATTTT
NA TRBJ2-7 TRBV20-1 NA CSAAYGYSYEQYF TGCAGTGCTGCTTACGGATACTCCTACGAGCAGTACTTC
few TRBJ2-1 TRBV29-1 NA CSAQATRNEQFF TGCAGCGCCCAAGCGACTAGGAATGAGCAGTTCTTC
NA TRBJ1-1 TRBV10-3 NA CAISESSPVNTEAFF TGTGCCATCAGTGAGTCGTCCCCAGTAAACACTGAAGCTTTCTTT
few TRBJ2-2 TRBV7-6 TRBD2 CASSPTQAGAAGELFF TGTGCCAGCAGCCCGACCCAAGCGGGAGCGGCCGGGGAGCTGTTTTTT
NA TRBJ2-2 TRBV6-5 TRBD1 CASSTRTGSTGELFF TGTGCCAGCAGCACCCGGACAGGGAGCACCGGGGAGCTGTTTTTT
many TRBJ2-1 TRBV29-1 NA CSVEDGGIRNEQFF TGCAGCGTTGAAGATGGAGGAATTAGGAATGAGCAGTTCTTC
NA TRBJ2-1 TRBV5-6 TRBD2 CASSPFGRAQGEQFF TGTGCCAGCAGCCCCTTCGGGAGGGCCCAGGGTGAGCAGTTCTTC
few TRBJ2-1 TRBV7-3 TRBD2 CASSAPGTSGSNEQFF TGTGCCAGCAGCGCACCCGGGACTAGCGGGAGTAATGAGCAGTTCTTC
NA TRBJ1-2 TRBV9 NA CASSPPWGRPESYTF TGTGCCAGCAGCCCACCTTGGGGGAGGCCGGAGAGCTACACCTTC
many TRBJ2-1 TRBV6-2/TRBV6-3 NA CASSLGVQANEQFF TGTGCCAGCAGTTTGGGGGTTCAGGCTAATGAGCAGTTCTTC
few TRBJ1-2 TRBV12-3/TRBV12-4 NA CASSLGSGNFDGYTF TGTGCCAGCAGTTTAGGGTCAGGGAACTTCGATGGCTACACCTTC
few TRBJ1-2 TRBV10-3 TRBD1 CATDRDENYGYTF TGTGCCACCGACAGGGATGAGAACTATGGCTACACCTTC
NA TRBJ2-2 TRBV30 TRBD1 CAWARTGNTGELFF TGTGCCTGGGCCAGGACAGGGAACACCGGGGAGCTGTTTTTT
NA TRBJ2-1 TRBV3-1 TRBD2 CASRSGLAGYNEQFF TGTGCCAGCAGATCGGGACTAGCGGGTTACAATGAGCAGTTCTTC
NA TRBJ2-1 TRBV2 NA CASRKEGDEQFF TGTGCCAGCAGGAAGGAAGGGGATGAGCAGTTCTTC
NA TRBJ2-1 TRBV6-1 TRBD1 CASRTAGTGYNEQFF TGTGCCAGCAGGACCGCCGGGACAGGCTACAATGAGCAGTTCTTC
NA TRBJ2-1 TRBV6-5 NA CASSYGPEGDEQFF TGTGCCAGCAGTTATGGACCCGAGGGTGATGAGCAGTTCTTC
many TRBJ2-1 TRBV4-3 TRBD2 CASSQALAGVHNEQFF TGCGCCAGCAGCCAAGCGCTAGCGGGAGTCCACAATGAGCAGTTCTTC
many TRBJ2-7 TRBV27 TRBD2 CASSRSGSKSYEQYF TGTGCCAGCTCCCGCAGCGGGAGTAAATCCTACGAGCAGTACTTC
few TRBJ2-5 TRBV19 NA CASSDLQGWEETQYF TGTGCCAGTAGTGATCTACAGGGATGGGAGGAGACCCAGTACTTC
few TRBJ1-1 TRBV7-9 TRBD1 CASSFYQGVNTEAFF TGTGCCAGCAGCTTTTATCAGGGGGTCAACACTGAAGCTTTCTTT